This T cell receptor delta chain was documented in a study of gamma delta lymphoproliferative disorders and STAT genes (dated by TCRdb to about 2018). Background on the whole study: Among the 9 sequenced Tgammadelta LGLL patients, 4 had symptomatic disease and 5 had an indolent course. The LymphoTrack Dx TCRG Assay was used to build gamma-chain libraries from a minimum of 50 ng of genomic DNA. Because no corresponding Invivoscribe delta assay was available, delta-chain libraries were prepared according to the standard operating procedure of the EuroClonality-NGS working group. The study profiled TCR gamma and delta CDR3 repertoires by deep sequencing in Tgammadelta lymphoproliferative disease patients and healthy controls, within a larger immunophenotypic and STAT-mutation study. The TCR-sequenced pilot group comprised 9 Tgammadelta large granular lymphocyte leukemia patients and 2 hepatosplenic T-cell lymphoma patients. To confirm results, a couple of gamma-chain samples and all delta-chain samples were sequenced twice.

Relative to germline, V is missing 0 bases and J is missing 2 bases, with 10 bases of the junction outside any gene match. From the germline V gene, CDR1 is GEAIGNYY and CDR2 is EKD. The CDR3 runs 18 residues from the cysteine to the phenylalanine. Left in the record is the CDR3 DNA by itself, 54 bases read in frame from the first base. Only a few counts were recorded for this clone. Its antigen remains unidentified. A far larger clone is one base from this, pointing to a likely read error. Other DNA sequences from this sample encode an identical CDR3 as well. In both library methods, multiplex PCR was carried out with primers targeting conserved V and J regions of the TCR genes. Purified and pooled amplicons were sequenced on an Illumina MiSeq platform. Per the source publication's procedure: V(D)J alignment, clonotype assembly and translation were handled by MiXCR, while functionality assessment and CDR3 repertoire analyses were done with VDJtools. CDR3 was defined per IMGT, and analyses were restricted to productive sequences using functional genes, excluding ORF genes and pseudogenes. A custom Python script searched for identical amino acid CDR3s of major clonotypes (frequency >=5%) across all patients and controls. Clonotype frequencies in patients versus controls were compared with a one-sided non-parametric Wilcoxon test. Via CATT, TCRdb reprocessed the public reads, and rows with identical DNA were then joined. TCRdb, not the original authors, processed these V and J calls. The sample table records several hundred delta-chain clones; roughly 6% of these occur just once. The biggest ten clones account for around 93% of the sample.

Genomic DNA from peripheral blood mononuclear cells isolated from patients and controls was used for TCR sequencing. A median age of roughly 60 years was recorded for the sequenced patients, of whom a few were male and roughly six were female. Patients were recruited at a single hematology unit in Padova, Italy, and were reclassified as T-LGLL or HSTCL according to 2017 WHO criteria. Every patient sample was obtained either before therapy or while the patient was off therapy. General study outcomes and caveats: When whole repertoires were clustered, gamma repertoires from patients grouped apart from those of healthy controls, but delta repertoires did not separate between the groups. Major clones in indolent patients were dominated by Vgamma9-JgammaP and Vdelta2-Ddelta3-Jdelta1 rearrangements, whereas these rearrangements were absent in symptomatic patients, in whom less common gene combinations were used. Control T cells were likely spread across varied maturation stages, whereas leukemic cells were skewed toward terminal effectors, which potentially limits comparisons between patients and controls. Nearly all major gamma and delta clonotypes of patients were found to be public, being shared with at least one healthy donor, and only a couple of gamma clonotypes were found to be private to disease. According to the authors, NGS specificity may be reduced at low frequencies, so whether leukemic clones are public or private needs confirmation.

This clonotype was obtained from a human donor with gamma-delta T-cell large granular lymphocyte leukemia. Sequenced input: blood. The sequence links TRDV2 to TRDJ1, with 11 bases matching TRDD3. The DNA is TGTGCCTGTGACACCCTTACTGGGGGATATGGCGGGACCGATAAACTCATCTTT. It specifies CACDTLTGGYGGTDKLIF.